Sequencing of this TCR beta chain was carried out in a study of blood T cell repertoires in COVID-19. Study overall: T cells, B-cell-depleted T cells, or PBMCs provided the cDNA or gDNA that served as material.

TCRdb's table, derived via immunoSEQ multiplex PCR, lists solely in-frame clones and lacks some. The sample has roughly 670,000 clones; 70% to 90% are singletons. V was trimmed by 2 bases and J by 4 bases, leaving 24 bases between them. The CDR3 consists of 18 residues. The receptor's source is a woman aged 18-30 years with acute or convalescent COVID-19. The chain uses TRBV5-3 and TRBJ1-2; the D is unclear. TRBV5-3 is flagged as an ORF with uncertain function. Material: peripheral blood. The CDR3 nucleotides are TGTGCCAGAAGCTTTTGTCCCGGCGGAGCCAAGTTATCCTATGGCTACACCTTC. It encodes CARSFCPGGAKLSYGYTF.